The 11 T cell receptor beta chains below come from one sample, sequenced in a study of CD4 T cells in relation to SARS-CoV-2 and coronaviruses. Here immunoSEQ multiplex PCR was the method, and the copy in TCRdb shows in-frame clones only, minus some. The sample holds tens of thousands of clones, about 95% seen once. The unexposed donors gave CD4+ T cells in 2011-2018, prior to COVID-19. The specimen sequenced was naive CD4+ T cells from PBMCs. As to subset: naive CD4+ T cells isolated by negative enrichment. The origin of the receptors is a human donor in good health.

V is TRBV25-1 and J is TRBJ1-1; D is possibly TRBD1 (6 bases). From germline, CDR1 is MGHDK and CDR2 SYGVNS. The ends were cut back, 1 base at V and 1 base at J, with 13 bases in the middle. This CDR3 comprises 16 residues. Written as DNA, the CDR3 is TGTGCCAGCAGTGAATCAAGGGTAGGGGGGAACACTGAAGCTTTCTTT. It yields the protein CASSESRVGGNTEAFF.

This chain links TRBV19 with TRBJ2-3; a weak D match, TRBD2 (5 bases). The CDR3 spans 14 residues. Germline assignment: CDR1 LNHDA and CDR2 SQIVND (reference sequence). V lost 3 bases and J 3 bases, leaving 10 bases between the germline ends. The CDR3 bases are TGTGCCAGTAGTATGGATACGGGGACAGATACGCAGTATTTT. Translating it yields CASSMDTGTDTQYF.

The V and J genes are TRBV5-1 and TRBJ2-1; 9 bases agree with TRBD2. With V trimmed by 4 bases and J by 4 bases, 6 bases remained unmatched. The CDR3 totals 15 residues. Germline V gene lookup returns CDR1 SGHRS and CDR2 YFSETQ. CDR3 protein: CASSVRLAAYNEQFF. DNA of the CDR3: TGCGCCAGCAGCGTTCGACTAGCGGCTTACAATGAGCAGTTCTTC. Based on the CDR3 plus reference TRBV5-1 and TRBJ2-1, the full variable domain is KAGVTQTPRYLIKTRGQQVTLSCSPISGHRSVSWYQQTPGQGLQFLFEYFSETQRNKGNFPGRFSGRQFSNSRSEMNVSTLELGDSALYLCASSVRLAAYNEQFFGPGTRLTVL.

The chain employs TRBV3-1 (or the pseudogene TRBV3-2) and TRBJ1-1, with D maybe TRBD1 (5 bases). Germline CDR1 reads LGHDT; CDR2 reads YNNKEL (reference sequence). The length of the CDR3 is 15 residues. V lost 4 bases to trimming and J lost 5 bases, with 17 bases between them. The CDR3, as DNA: TGTGCCAGCAGCCGACAACAATTCAAGGGGACTGAAGCTTTCTTT. Translating gives CASSRQQFKGTEAFF.

J is TRBJ2-3 and V is TRBV10-2; 9 bases agree with TRBD1. Germline loops: CDR1 WSHSY, CDR2 SAAADI. This CDR3 has 14 amino acids. Trimming at V came to 5 bases and at J to 5 bases, leaving 5 bases not matched to a gene. CDR3: CASSLQGAEDTQYF. CDR3 nucleotide sequence: TGCGCCAGCAGTCTACAGGGGGCTGAAGATACGCAGTATTTT.

J is TRBJ2-1 and V is TRBV5-1; 9 positions match TRBD2. CDR1 and CDR2 (germline): SGHRS, YFSETQ. The CDR3 runs to 15 residues. The ends lost 1 base at V and 9 bases at J; junction bases unmatched: 8. In DNA form, the CDR3 reads TGCGCCAGCAGCTTGTTCGCGGGAGGGTCAGGTGAGCAGTTCTTC. Its translation: CASSLFAGGSGEQFF.

This clone appeared once. V is TRBV11-2 and J is TRBJ2-2; a weak D match, TRBD2 (6 bases). The CDR3 runs to 16 residues. The V end was cut by 4 bases, the J end by 4 bases, with 16 bases between. Germline-derived CDR1 and CDR2 are SGHAT and FQNNGV. DNA for the CDR3: TGTGCCAGCAGCTCTCGGCCTGCGGGAACCACCGGGGAGCTGTTTTTT. It is translated as CASSSRPAGTTGELFF. Variable domain in full (rest from reference TRBV11-2 and TRBJ2-2): EAGVAQSPRYKIIEKRQSVAFWCNPISGHATLYWYQQILGQGPKLLIQFQNNGVVDDSQLPKDRFSAERLKGVDSTLKIQPAKLEDSAVYLCASSSRPAGTTGELFFGEGSRLTVL.

This rearrangement joins TRBV7-9 to TRBJ2-2; no firm D call. The CDR3 runs 12 residues. The germline gives CDR1 SEHNR, CDR2 FQNEAQ (reference sequence). V lost 5 bases to trimming and J lost 2 bases, with 3 bases between them. CDR3 nucleotide sequence: TGTGCCAGCAGCCCTAACACCGGGGAGCTGTTTTTT. Encoded protein: CASSPNTGELFF.

The chain recombines TRBV4-1 with TRBJ2-1; TRBD2 aligns across 10 bases. V trimming: 4 bases; J trimming: 9 bases; junction bases outside the gene matches: 9. Germline CDR1 reads MGHRA; CDR2 reads YSYEKL. The CDR3 length is 15 residues. CDR3 sequence: CASSPLSGRGGEQFF. The CDR3 DNA sequence: TGCGCCAGCAGCCCCTTGAGCGGGAGGGGCGGTGAGCAGTTCTTC.

This rearrangement joins TRBV7-9 to TRBJ1-4; TRBD1 aligns across 10 bases. CDR1 SEHNR and CDR2 FQNEAQ come from the germline V gene (reference sequence). This CDR3 is 14 amino acids long. V lost 4 bases to trimming and J lost 8 bases; unmatched junction nucleotides: 4. This chain's CDR3 is CASSSDRGGEKLFF. CDR3 bases: TGTGCCAGCAGCTCGGACAGGGGGGGGGAAAAACTGTTTTTT.

This chain joins TRBV6-5 and TRBJ1-1; D is undetermined. The CDR3 extends over 14 amino acids. V lost 7 bases and J 1 base, leaving 13 bases between the germline ends. The germline V gene has CDR1 MNHEY and CDR2 SVGAGI. The CDR3 DNA reads TGTGCCAGCATTCACGGCACTCCGAACACTGAAGCTTTCTTT. It specifies CASIHGTPNTEAFF.